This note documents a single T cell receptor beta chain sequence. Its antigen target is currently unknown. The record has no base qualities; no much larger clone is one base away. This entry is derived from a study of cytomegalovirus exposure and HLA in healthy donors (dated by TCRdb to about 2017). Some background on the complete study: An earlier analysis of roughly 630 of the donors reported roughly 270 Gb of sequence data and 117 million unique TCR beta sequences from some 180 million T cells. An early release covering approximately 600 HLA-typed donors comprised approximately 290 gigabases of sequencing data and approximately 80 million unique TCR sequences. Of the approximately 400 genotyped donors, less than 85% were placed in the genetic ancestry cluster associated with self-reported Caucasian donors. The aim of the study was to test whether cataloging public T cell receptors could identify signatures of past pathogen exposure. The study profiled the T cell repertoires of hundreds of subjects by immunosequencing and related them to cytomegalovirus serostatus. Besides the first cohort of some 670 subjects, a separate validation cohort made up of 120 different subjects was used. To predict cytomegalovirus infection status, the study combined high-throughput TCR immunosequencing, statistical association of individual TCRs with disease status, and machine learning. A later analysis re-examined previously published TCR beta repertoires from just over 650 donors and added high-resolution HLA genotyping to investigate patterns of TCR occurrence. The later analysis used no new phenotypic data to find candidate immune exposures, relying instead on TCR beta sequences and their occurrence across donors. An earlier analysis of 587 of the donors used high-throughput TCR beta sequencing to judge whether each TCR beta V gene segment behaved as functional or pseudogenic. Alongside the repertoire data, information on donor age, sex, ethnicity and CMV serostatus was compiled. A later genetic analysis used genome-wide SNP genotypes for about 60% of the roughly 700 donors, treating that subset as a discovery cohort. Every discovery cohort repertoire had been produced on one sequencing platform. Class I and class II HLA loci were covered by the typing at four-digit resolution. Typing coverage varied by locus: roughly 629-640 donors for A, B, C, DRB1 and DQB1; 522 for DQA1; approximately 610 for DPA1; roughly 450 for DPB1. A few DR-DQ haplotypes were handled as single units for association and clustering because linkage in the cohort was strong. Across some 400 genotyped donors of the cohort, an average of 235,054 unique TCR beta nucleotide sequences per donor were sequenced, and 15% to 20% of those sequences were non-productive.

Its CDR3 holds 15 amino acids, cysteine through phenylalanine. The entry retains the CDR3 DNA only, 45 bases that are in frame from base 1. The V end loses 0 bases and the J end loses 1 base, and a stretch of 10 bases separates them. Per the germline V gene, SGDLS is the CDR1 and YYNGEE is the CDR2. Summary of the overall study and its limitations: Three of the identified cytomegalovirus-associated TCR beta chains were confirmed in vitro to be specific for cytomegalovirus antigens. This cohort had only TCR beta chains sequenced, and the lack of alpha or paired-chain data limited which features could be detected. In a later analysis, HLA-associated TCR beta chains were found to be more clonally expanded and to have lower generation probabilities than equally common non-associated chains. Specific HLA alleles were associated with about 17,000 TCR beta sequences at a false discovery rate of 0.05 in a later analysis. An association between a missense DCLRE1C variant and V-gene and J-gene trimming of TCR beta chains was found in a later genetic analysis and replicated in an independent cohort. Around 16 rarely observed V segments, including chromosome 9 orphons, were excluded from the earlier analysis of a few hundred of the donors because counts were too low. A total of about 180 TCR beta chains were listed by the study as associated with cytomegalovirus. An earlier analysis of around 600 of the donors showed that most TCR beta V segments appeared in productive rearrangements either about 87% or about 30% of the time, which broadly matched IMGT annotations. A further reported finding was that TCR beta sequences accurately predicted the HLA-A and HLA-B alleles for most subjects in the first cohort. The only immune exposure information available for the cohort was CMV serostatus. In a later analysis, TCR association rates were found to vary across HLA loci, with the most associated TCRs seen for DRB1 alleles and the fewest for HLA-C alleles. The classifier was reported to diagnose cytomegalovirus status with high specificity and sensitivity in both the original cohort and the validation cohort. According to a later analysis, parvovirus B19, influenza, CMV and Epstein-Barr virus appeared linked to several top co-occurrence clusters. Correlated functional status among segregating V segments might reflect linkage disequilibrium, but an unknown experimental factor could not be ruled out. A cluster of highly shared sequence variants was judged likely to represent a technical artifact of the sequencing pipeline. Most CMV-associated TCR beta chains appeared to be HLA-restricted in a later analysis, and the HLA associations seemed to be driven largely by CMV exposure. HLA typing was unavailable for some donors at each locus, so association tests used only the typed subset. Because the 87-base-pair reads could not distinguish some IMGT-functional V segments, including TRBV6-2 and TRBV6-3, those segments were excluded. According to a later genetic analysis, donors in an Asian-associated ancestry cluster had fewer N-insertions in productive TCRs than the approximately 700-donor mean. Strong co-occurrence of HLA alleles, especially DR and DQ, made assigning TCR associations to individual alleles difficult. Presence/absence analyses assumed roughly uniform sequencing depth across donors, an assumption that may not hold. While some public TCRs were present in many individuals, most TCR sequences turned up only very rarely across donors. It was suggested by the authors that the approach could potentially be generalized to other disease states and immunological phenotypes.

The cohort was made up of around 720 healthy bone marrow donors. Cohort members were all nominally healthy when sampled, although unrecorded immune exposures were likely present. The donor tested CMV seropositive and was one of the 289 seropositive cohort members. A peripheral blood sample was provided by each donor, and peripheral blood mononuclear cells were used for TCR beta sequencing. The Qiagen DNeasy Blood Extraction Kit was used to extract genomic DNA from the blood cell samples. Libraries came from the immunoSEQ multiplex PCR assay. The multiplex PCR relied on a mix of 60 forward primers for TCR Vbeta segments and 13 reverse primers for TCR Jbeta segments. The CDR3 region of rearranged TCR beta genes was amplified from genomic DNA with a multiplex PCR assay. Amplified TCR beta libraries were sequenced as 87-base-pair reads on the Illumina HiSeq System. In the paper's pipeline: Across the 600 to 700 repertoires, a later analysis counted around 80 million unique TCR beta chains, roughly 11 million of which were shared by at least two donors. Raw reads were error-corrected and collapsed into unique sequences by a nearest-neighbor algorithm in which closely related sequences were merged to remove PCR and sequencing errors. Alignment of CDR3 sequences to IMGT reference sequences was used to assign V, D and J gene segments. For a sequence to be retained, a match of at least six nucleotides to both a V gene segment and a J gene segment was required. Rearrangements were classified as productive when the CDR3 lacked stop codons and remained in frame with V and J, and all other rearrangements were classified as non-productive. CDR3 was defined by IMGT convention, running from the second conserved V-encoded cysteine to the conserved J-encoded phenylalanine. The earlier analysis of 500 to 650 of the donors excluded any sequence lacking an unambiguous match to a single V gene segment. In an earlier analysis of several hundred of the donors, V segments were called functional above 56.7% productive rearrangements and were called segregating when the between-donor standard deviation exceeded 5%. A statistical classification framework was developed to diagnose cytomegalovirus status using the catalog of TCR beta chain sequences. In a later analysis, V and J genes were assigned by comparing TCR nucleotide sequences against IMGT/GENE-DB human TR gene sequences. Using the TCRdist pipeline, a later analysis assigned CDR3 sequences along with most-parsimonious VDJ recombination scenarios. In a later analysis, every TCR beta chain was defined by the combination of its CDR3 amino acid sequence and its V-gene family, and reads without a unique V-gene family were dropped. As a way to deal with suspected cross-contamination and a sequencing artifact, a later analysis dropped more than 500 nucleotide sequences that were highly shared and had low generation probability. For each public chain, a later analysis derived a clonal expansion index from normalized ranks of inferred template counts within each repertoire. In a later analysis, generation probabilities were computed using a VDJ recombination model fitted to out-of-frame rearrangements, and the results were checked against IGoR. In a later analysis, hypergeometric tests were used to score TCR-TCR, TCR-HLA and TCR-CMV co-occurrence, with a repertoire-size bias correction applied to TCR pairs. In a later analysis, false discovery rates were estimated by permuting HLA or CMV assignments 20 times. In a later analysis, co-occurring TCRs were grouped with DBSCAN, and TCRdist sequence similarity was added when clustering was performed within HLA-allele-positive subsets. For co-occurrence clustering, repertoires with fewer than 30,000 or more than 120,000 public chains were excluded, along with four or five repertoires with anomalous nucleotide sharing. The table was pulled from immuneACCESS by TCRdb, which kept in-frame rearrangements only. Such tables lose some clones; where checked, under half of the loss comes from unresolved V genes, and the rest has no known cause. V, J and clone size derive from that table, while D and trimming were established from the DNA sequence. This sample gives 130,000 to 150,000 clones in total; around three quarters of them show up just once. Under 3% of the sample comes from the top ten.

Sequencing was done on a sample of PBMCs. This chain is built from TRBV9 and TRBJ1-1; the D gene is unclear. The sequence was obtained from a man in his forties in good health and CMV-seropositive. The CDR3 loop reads CASSVGGSGNTEAFF. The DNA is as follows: TGTGCCAGCAGCGTAGGTGGGTCAGGGAACACTGAAGCTTTCTTT.